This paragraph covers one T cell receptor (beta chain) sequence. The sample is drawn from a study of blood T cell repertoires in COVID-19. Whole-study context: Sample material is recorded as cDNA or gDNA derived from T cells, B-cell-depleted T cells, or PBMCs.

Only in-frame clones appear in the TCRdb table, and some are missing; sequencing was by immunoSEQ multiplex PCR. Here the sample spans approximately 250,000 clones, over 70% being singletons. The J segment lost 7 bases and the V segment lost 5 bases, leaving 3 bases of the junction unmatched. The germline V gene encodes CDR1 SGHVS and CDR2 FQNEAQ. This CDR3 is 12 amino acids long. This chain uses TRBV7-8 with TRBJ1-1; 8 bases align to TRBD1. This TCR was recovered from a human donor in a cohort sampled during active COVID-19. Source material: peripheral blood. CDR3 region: CASSRTGFEAFF. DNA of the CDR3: TGTGCCAGCAGCCGGACAGGGTTTGAAGCTTTCTTT.